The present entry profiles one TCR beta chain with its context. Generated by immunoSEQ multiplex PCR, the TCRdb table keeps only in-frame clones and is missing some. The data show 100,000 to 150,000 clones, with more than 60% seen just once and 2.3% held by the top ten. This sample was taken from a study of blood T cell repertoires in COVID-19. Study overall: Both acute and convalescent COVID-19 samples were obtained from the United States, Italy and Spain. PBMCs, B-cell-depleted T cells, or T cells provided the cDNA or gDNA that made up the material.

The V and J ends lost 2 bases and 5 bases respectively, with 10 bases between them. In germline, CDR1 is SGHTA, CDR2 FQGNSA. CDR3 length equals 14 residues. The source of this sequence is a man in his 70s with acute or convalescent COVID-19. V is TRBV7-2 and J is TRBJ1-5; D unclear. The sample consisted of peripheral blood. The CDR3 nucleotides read TGTGCCAGCAGCTTAAGTCAGGCTTATCAGCCCCAGCATTTT. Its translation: CASSLSQAYQPQHF.